The 21 T cell receptor beta chains below come from one sample, sequenced in a study of T cells in localized non-small cell lung cancer. Generated by immunoSEQ multiplex PCR, the TCRdb table keeps only in-frame clones and is missing some. The sample has about 14,000 clones; more than 70% are singletons. The specimen comprised peripheral blood, sampled before any cancer treatment. The receptors here all came from a female donor of 60 years or more with stage I squamous cell lung carcinoma.

This clone appeared once. The chain joins TRBV7-9 to TRBJ1-2; 7 bases fit TRBD1. Per germline, CDR1 SEHNR and CDR2 FQNEAQ (reference sequence). CDR3 length: 14 amino acids. Losses at the gene ends were 4 bases for V and 4 bases for J; bases not matched to a gene: 6. CDR3 sequence reads: CASSWDSSSYGYTF. In DNA, the CDR3 is TGTGCCAGCAGCTGGGACAGCTCCTCCTATGGCTACACCTTC.

This clone has a single count. Written as DNA, the CDR3 is TGTGCCAGCAGCTTAAGCCGATGGGGGGACCAAGAGACCCAGTACTTC. It yields the protein CASSLSRWGDQETQYF. The chain uses TRBV7-2 and TRBJ2-5, with D perhaps matching TRBD2 (6 bases). CDR3 length: 16 residues. Germline V gene lookup returns CDR1 SGHTA and CDR2 FQGNSA. The V end was cut by 2 bases, the J end by 0 bases, with 13 bases between.

This clone was observed once. This sequence joins TRBV19 and TRBJ1-3; D call uncertain. The CDR3 is 14 amino acids. V shed 7 bases and J shed 1 base, with 11 bases lying between them. Germline V CDR1 and CDR2: LNHDA, SQIVND (reference sequence). This chain's CDR3 is CASIITASGNTIYF. DNA of the CDR3: TGTGCCAGTATCATTACAGCTTCTGGAAACACCATATATTTT. Full variable domain (rest looked up from reference TRBV19 and TRBJ1-3): DGGITQSPKYLFRKEGQNVTLSCEQNLNHDAMYWYRQDPGQGLRLIYYSQIVNDFQKGDIAEGYSVSREKKESFPLTVTSAQKNPTAFYLCASIITASGNTIYFGEGSWLTVV.

V and J are TRBV6-5 and TRBJ1-5; no clear D gene. Germline CDR1 and CDR2: MNHEY and SVGAGI. This CDR3 is 15 amino acids long. V lost 6 bases and J 1 base, leaving 13 bases between the germline ends. CDR3 region: CASSSVPSSNQPQHF. DNA for the CDR3: TGTGCCAGCAGCTCCGTACCCTCGAGCAATCAGCCCCAGCATTTT.

V usage is TRBV7-2 and J usage is TRBJ1-4; D is undetermined. V lost 5 bases and J lost 4, with 14 bases in between. The CDR3 has 15 residues. Germline-derived CDR1 and CDR2 are SGHTA and FQGNSA. CDR3 sequence (DNA): TGTGCCAGCAGCCAAGGAACGGGATATAATGAAAAACTGTTTTTT. Translation gives CASSQGTGYNEKLFF.

V and J are TRBV19 and TRBJ2-1; unclear D gene. This CDR3 contains 14 residues. Germline CDR1 reads LNHDA; CDR2 reads SQIVND (reference sequence). The V and J ends lost 4 bases and 2 bases respectively, with 9 bases between them. The chain's CDR3 is CASSNGATYNEQFF. The CDR3 DNA reads TGTGCCAGTAGTAATGGTGCTACCTACAATGAGCAGTTCTTC.

The J gene is TRBJ2-7, the V gene TRBV5-6; D is ambiguous. CDR3 length: 14 residues. CDR1 and CDR2 (germline): SGHDT, YYEEEE. V lost 1 base to trimming and J lost 0 bases, with 8 bases between them. In DNA form, the CDR3 reads TGTGCCAGCAGCTTGCTAGAGAGCTCCTACGAGCAGTACTTC. Translated: CASSLLESSYEQYF.

The chain recombines TRBV28 with TRBJ1-1; 7 bases fit TRBD1. This CDR3 has 12 amino acids. The V gene's germline CDR1 is MDHEN and CDR2 SYDVKM. With 2 bases clipped from V and 10 bases from J, the junction kept 4 bases outside the gene matches. Here the CDR3 DNA reads TGTGCCAGCAGTTTAGCGACAGGGAGAGCTTTCTTT. The encoded protein is CASSLATGRAFF.

V gene TRBV7-9 combines with J gene TRBJ1-3; TRBD1 agrees at 12 bases. This CDR3 is built from 16 residues. Germline assignment: CDR1 SEHNR and CDR2 FQNEAQ (reference sequence). V lost 5 bases, J lost 3 bases, and 5 bases stayed unmatched. The CDR3 sequence: CASSAGQGARGNTIYF. The CDR3 coding sequence is TGTGCCAGCAGCGCGGGACAGGGGGCTCGTGGAAACACCATATATTTT.

In this sample, this clone turned up a few times. This chain links TRBV7-2 with TRBJ1-4; no clear D gene. The germline gives CDR1 SGHTA, CDR2 FQGNSA. V gave up 7 bases and J gave up 0 bases, with 9 bases separating them. This CDR3 comprises 14 residues. CDR3 sequence: CASTQGSTNEKLFF. In nucleotides, the CDR3 is TGTGCCAGCACCCAAGGGTCAACTAATGAAAAACTGTTTTTT.

On this clone itself: An end of the junction does not agree with germline; a read error may underlie this. The chain couples TRBV7-9 to TRBJ2-7; the D gene is possibly TRBD2 (5 bases). The CDR3 consists of 13 residues. CDR1 is SEHNR, CDR2 FQNEAQ, per germline (reference sequence). Written as DNA, the CDR3 is TGTGCCAGCAGCCTAGCCCCTACCTACGAGCAGTACTTC. Translation gives CASSLAPTYEQYF.

This chain uses TRBV7-9 with TRBJ2-1; the D gene is possibly TRBD1 (5 bases). V was pared by 5 bases and J by 6 bases, with 17 bases between. There are 15 residues in the CDR3. Germline V lookup: CDR1 SEHNR, CDR2 FQNEAQ (reference sequence). The CDR3 DNA follows: TGTGCCAGCAGCCGTAGGCAGGGTTCGGGCAATGAGCAGTTCTTC. It specifies CASSRRQGSGNEQFF.

The genes are TRBV7-2 and TRBJ1-2; D is possibly TRBD1 (5 bases). Germline V gives CDR1 SGHTA, CDR2 FQGNSA. V was clipped by 3 bases and J by 6 bases, with 14 bases between them. This CDR3 spans 14 amino acids. CDR3 in amino acids: CASSLRRGADGYTF. In DNA, the CDR3 is TGTGCCAGCAGCTTGAGAAGGGGCGCGGATGGCTACACCTTC.

By share of the sample, this clone is medium-sized. The CDR3 DNA is TGTGCCAGCAGCTTAGCCAGGAACTATGGCTACACCTTC. Protein: CASSLARNYGYTF. The rearrangement uses TRBV7-9 and TRBJ1-2; D not certain. The CDR3 loop spans 13 amino acids. Germline lookup yields CDR1 SEHNR and CDR2 FQNEAQ (reference sequence). Trimming removed 0 bases from V and 2 bases from J, with 4 bases in between.

The chain combines TRBV11-2 with TRBJ1-4; no clear D gene. Germline CDR1 is SGHAT and CDR2 is FQNNGV. V was shortened by 1 base and J by 0 bases, with 9 bases between the two germline ends. The CDR3 loop spans 16 amino acids. The CDR3 region has the DNA TGTGCCAGCAGCTTAGGGACCGTTGCAACTAATGAAAAACTGTTTTTT. It translates to CASSLGTVATNEKLFF. The full variable domain, with the rest looked up from reference TRBV11-2 and TRBJ1-4, is EAGVAQSPRYKIIEKRQSVAFWCNPISGHATLYWYQQILGQGPKLLIQFQNNGVVDDSQLPKDRFSAERLKGVDSTLKIQPAKLEDSAVYLCASSLGTVATNEKLFFGSGTQLSVL.

A single count supports this clone. The rearrangement joins TRBV7-9 to TRBJ2-7; TRBD1 matches at 7 bases. Germline-derived CDR1 and CDR2 are SEHNR and FQNEAQ (reference sequence). The CDR3 runs to 14 residues. The V gene end was trimmed by 5 bases and the J gene end by 3 bases; junction bases not matched to a gene: 7. The CDR3 coding sequence is TGTGCCAGCAGCCTAGGGGGCTGGGACTACGAGCAGTACTTC. Translation: CASSLGGWDYEQYF.

This clone is judged medium-sized. This sequence joins TRBV7-6 and TRBJ2-1, with 11 bases matching TRBD2. CDR3 length equals 17 residues. In germline, CDR1 is SGHVS, CDR2 FNYEAQ. V was pared by 2 bases and J by 9 bases, with 12 bases of the junction left unmatched. CDR3 bases: TGTGCCAGCAGCTTAACGGGGGCTAGCGGGAGGCGGGGTGAGCAGTTCTTC. Encoded protein: CASSLTGASGRRGEQFF. The variable domain in full, completed from reference TRBV7-6 and TRBJ2-1, reads GAGVSQSPRYKVTKRGQDVALRCDPISGHVSLYWYRQALGQGPEFLTYFNYEAQQDKSGLPNDRFSAERPEGSISTLTIQRTEQRDSAMYRCASSLTGASGRRGEQFFGPGTRLTVL.

J is TRBJ1-5 and V is TRBV30, with D possibly TRBD1 on 6 matching bases. The ends were cut back, 1 base at V and 2 bases at J, with 9 bases in the middle. CDR1 is GTSNPN, CDR2 SVGIG, per germline (reference sequence). CDR3 length: 14 amino acids. CDR3 region: CAWSEDSGNQPQHF. Here the CDR3 DNA reads TGTGCCTGGAGTGAGGACAGCGGCAATCAGCCCCAGCATTTT.

The rearrangement links TRBV6-5 to TRBJ2-1; 8 bases map to TRBD1. CDR1 is MNHEY and CDR2 is SVGAGI in the germline V gene. The trim removed 2 bases at V and 3 bases at J, leaving 3 bases unmatched. This CDR3 has 15 residues. The CDR3 is CASSYGTGVYNEQFF. DNA of the CDR3: TGTGCCAGCAGTTACGGGACAGGAGTCTACAATGAGCAGTTCTTC.

The rearrangement joins TRBV5-6 to TRBJ2-7, with D uncertain. CDR1 SGHDT and CDR2 YYEEEE come from the germline V gene. The CDR3 is 14 amino acids. Trimming removed 2 bases from V and 4 bases from J, with 13 bases in between. The CDR3 sequence: CASSLAPNIYEQYF. The CDR3, as DNA: TGTGCCAGCAGCTTAGCACCCAACATATACGAGCAGTACTTC.

The chain links TRBV6-5 to TRBJ2-7; TRBD1 matches at 9 bases. The CDR3 sequence is 13 residues long. In germline, CDR1 is MNHEY, CDR2 SVGAGI. Unmatched junction bases numbered 6, after V lost 6 bases and J lost 6 bases. CDR3 DNA: TGTGCCAGCAGCGCAACAGGGGGCGGCGAGCAGTACTTC. Amino acid sequence: CASSATGGGEQYF.